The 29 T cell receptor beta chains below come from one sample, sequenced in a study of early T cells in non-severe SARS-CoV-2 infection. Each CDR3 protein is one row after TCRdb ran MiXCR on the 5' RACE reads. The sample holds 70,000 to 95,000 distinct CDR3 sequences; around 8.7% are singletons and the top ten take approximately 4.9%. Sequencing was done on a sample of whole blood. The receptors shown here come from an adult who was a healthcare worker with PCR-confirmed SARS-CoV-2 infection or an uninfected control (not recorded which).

CDR3 sequence reads: CASSEPGQGTDTQYF. The CDR3 DNA follows: TGTGCCAGCAGTGAACCGGGACAGGGCACAGATACGCAGTATTTT. The chain links TRBV6-1 to TRBJ2-3; 8 bases align to TRBD1. Trimming cost V 2 bases and J 1 base; bases outside gene matches: 2. The CDR3 covers 15 residues. The germline V gene encodes CDR1 MNHNS and CDR2 SASEGT.

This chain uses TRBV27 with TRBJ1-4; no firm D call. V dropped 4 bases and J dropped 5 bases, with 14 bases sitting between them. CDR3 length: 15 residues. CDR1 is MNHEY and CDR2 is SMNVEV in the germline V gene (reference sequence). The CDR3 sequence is CASSSGQTKNEKLFF. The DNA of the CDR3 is TGTGCCAGCAGTTCCGGCCAGACGAAAAATGAAAAACTGTTTTTT.

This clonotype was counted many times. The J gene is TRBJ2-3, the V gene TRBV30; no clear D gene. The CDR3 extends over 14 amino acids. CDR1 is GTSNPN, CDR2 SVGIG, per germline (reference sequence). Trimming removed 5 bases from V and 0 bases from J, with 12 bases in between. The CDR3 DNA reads TGTGCCTGGGTACCTCTTGGGAGCACAGATACGCAGTATTTT. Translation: CAWVPLGSTDTQYF.

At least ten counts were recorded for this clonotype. The CDR3 spells CASSLGGAGANVLTF. DNA for the CDR3: TGTGCCAGCAGCTTAGGGGGGGCTGGGGCCAACGTCCTGACTTTC. The rearrangement uses TRBV7-6 and TRBJ2-6; tentative D call: TRBD2 (6 bases). The CDR3 length is 15 residues. V was shortened by 1 base and J by 2 bases, with 6 bases between the two germline ends. Germline V gene data show CDR1 as SGHVS and CDR2 as FNYEAQ.

CDR3 protein: CASSAGTGGFGNTIYF. The DNA for the CDR3 is TGTGCCAGCAGCGCCGGGACAGGGGGCTTTGGAAACACCATATATTTT. This chain joins TRBV9 and TRBJ1-3, with TRBD1 matching 12 bases. CDR3 length: 16 residues. Germline CDR1 reads SGDLS; CDR2 reads YYNGEE. The junction had 4 bases not matched to a gene; V was cut back by 3 bases and J by 3 bases.

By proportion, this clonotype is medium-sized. CDR3 sequence reads: CASSPLGSYNSPLHF. The CDR3 bases are TGTGCCAGCAGCCCTTTGGGCTCCTATAATTCACCCCTCCACTTT. The V call is TRBV28, the J call TRBJ1-6; D unresolved. The CDR3 covers 15 residues. Trimming stripped 6 bases from V and 0 bases from J, with 9 bases between. Germline assignment: CDR1 MDHEN and CDR2 SYDVKM.

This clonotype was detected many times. CDR3: CSARAYRGATNEKLFF. CDR3 in DNA: TGCAGTGCTAGAGCCTACAGGGGGGCGACTAATGAAAAACTGTTTTTT. V usage is TRBV20-1 and J usage is TRBJ1-4; 8 bases line up with TRBD1. CDR1 is DFQATT, CDR2 SNEGSKA, per germline (reference sequence). CDR3 length: 16 amino acids. V lost 1 base, J lost 2 bases, and 6 bases stayed unmatched.

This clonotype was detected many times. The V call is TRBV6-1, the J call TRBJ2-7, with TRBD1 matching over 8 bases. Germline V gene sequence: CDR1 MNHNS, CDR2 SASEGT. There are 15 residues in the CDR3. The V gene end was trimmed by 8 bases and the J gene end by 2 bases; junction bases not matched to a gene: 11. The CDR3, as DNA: TGTGCCAGCGAGTCCGTGCCGGACAGGGCCTACGAGCAGTACTTC. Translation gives CASESVPDRAYEQYF.

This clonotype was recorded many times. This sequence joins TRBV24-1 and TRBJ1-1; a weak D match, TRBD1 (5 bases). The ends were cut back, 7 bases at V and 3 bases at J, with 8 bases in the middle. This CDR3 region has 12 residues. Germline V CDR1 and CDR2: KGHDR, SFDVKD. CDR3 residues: CATRGTDTEAFF. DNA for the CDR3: TGTGCCACCAGGGGGACGGACACTGAAGCTTTCTTT.

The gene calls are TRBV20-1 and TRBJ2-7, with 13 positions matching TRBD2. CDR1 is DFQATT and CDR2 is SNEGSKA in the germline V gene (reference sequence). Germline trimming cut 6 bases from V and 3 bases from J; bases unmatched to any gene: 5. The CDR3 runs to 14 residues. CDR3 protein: CSAPTSGRIYEQYF. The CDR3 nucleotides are TGCAGTGCCCCGACTAGCGGGAGGATCTACGAGCAGTACTTC.

The CDR3 nucleotides read TGTGCCAGCAGCCCCTTGGGACTAGCGGGAAAAGAGACCCAGTACTTC. Amino acid sequence: CASSPLGLAGKETQYF. The chain joins TRBV14 to TRBJ2-5; 13 bases are a match to TRBD2. V shed 4 bases and J 3 bases; nucleotides not matched to a gene: 5. This CDR3 has 16 amino acids. The germline V gene has CDR1 SGHDN and CDR2 FVKESK.

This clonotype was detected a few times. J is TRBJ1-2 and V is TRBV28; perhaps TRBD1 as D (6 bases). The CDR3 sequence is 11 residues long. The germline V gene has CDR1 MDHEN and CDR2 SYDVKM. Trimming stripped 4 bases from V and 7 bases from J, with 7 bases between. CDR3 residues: CASSSTGGYTF. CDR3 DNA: TGTGCCAGCAGTTCGACAGGTGGCTACACCTTC.

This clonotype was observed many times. DNA for the CDR3: TGTGCCAGCAGTTACTCTCGCGATGAGCAGTTCTTC. This translates into CASSYSRDEQFF. The chain has TRBV12-3 or TRBV12-4 and TRBJ2-1, with no clear D. The V end lost 4 bases, the J end lost 8 bases, and 9 bases lay between the germline ends. This CDR3 contains 12 residues.

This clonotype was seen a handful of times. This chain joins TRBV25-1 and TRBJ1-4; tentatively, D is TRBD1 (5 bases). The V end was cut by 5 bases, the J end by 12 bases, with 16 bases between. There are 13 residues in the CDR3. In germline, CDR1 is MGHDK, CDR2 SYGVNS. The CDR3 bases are TGTGCCAGCAGTAGGGCAGGGTCCGTGGAACTGTTTTTT. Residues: CASSRAGSVELFF.

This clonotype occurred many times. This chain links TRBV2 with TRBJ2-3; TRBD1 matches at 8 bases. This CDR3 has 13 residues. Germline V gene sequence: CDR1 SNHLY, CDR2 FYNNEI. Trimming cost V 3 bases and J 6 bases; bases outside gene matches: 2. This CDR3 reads CASSDRGLDTQYF. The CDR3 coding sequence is TGTGCCAGCAGTGACAGGGGGCTGGATACGCAGTATTTT.

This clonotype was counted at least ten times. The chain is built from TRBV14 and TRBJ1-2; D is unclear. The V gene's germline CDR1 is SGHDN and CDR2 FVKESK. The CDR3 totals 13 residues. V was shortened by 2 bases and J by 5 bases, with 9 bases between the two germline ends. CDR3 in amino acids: CASSQSPTYGYTF. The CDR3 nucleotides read TGTGCCAGCAGCCAATCTCCGACGTATGGCTACACCTTC. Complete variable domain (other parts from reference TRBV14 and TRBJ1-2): EAGVTQFPSHSVIEKGQTVTLRCDPISGHDNLYWYRRVMGKEIKFLLHFVKESKQDESGMPNNRFLAERTGGTYSTLKVQPAELEDSGVYFCASSQSPTYGYTFGSGTRLTVV.

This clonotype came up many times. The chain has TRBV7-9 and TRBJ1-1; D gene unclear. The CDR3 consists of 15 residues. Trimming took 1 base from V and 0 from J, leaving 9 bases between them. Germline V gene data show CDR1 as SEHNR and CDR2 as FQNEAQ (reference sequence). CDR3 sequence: CASSLDGRLNTEAFF. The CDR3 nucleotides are TGTGCCAGCAGCTTAGACGGCAGACTGAACACTGAAGCTTTCTTT.

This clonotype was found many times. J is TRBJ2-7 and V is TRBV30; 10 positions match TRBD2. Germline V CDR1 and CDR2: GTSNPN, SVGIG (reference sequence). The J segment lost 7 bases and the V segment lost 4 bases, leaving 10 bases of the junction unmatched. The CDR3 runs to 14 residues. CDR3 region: CAWTRSGRAREQYF. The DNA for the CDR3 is TGTGCCTGGACCCGCAGCGGGAGGGCCAGGGAGCAGTACTTC. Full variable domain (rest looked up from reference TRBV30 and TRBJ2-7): SQTIHQWPATLVQPVGSPLSLECTVEGTSNPNLYWYRQAAGRGLQLLFYSVGIGQISSEVPQNLSASRPQDRQFILSSKKLLLSDSGFYLCAWTRSGRAREQYFGPGTRLTVT.

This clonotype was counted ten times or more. CDR3 DNA sequence: TGTGCCAGCAGCTTAGTGGCTAGCGGGAGTCTCCCAAGGGTCAATGAGCAGTTCTTC. Protein product: CASSLVASGSLPRVNEQFF. This chain joins TRBV7-2 and TRBJ2-1; 10 nucleotides align to TRBD2. Germline CDR1 is SGHTA and CDR2 is FQGNSA. The CDR3 is made up of 19 amino acids. V gave up 1 base and J gave up 6 bases; unmatched junction bases: 15.

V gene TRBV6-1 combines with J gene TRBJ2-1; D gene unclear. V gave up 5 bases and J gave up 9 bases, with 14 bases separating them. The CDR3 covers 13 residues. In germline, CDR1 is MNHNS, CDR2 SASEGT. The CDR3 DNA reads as TGTGCCAGCAGTCCTCTGGGTCTCGGTGAGCAGTTCTTC. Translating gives CASSPLGLGEQFF.

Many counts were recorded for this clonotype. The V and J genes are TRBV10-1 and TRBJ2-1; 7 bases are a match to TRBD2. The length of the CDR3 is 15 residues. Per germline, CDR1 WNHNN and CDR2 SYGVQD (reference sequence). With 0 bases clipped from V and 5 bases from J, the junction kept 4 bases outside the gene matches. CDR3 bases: TGCGCCAGCAGTGAGTCGGTGGGAGGGAACAATGAGCAGTTCTTC. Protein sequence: CASSESVGGNNEQFF.

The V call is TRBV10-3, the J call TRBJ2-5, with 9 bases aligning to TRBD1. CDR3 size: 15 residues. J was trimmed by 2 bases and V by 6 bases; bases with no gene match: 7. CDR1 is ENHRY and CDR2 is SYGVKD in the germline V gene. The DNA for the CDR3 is TGTGCCATCAGGGGACAGGGAACGGGGCAAGAGACCCAGTACTTC. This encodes CAIRGQGTGQETQYF.

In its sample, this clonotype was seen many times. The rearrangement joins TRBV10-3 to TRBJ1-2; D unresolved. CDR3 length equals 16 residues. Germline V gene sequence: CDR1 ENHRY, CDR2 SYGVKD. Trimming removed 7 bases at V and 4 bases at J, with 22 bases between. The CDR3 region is CAITPNPGKTTYGYTF. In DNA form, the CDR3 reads TGTGCCATCACCCCTAATCCCGGGAAGACCACCTATGGCTACACCTTC.

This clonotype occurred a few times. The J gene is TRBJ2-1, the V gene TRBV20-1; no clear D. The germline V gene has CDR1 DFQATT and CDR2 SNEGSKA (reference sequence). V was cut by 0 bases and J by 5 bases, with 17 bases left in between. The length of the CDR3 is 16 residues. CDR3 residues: CSARDRRRNRHNEQFF. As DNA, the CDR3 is TGCAGTGCTAGAGACCGACGGCGGAACCGCCACAATGAGCAGTTCTTC.

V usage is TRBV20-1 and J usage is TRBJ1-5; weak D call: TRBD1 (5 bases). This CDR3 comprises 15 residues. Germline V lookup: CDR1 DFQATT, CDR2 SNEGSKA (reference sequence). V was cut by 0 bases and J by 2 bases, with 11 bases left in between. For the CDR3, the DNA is TGCAGTGCTAGAGATAGTTTAGGGGGCAATCAGCCCCAGCATTTT. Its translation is CSARDSLGGNQPQHF.

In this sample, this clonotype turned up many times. In DNA form, the CDR3 reads TGTGCCAGCAGCTTAGCGGTGACTACCCCGTTGAGAGGAGAGCAGTTCTTC. Residues: CASSLAVTTPLRGEQFF. This chain connects TRBV7-9 to TRBJ2-1; possible D gene TRBD2, 5 bases. Germline CDR1 SEHNR, CDR2 FQNEAQ (reference sequence). Trimming shortened V by 0 bases and J by 10 bases, and 22 bases separated the two germline ends. The CDR3 consists of 17 residues.

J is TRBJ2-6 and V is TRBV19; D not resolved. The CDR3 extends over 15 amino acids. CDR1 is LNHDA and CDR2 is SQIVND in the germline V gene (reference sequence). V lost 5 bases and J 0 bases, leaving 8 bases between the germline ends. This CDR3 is CASSSLYSGANVLTF. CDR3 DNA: TGTGCCAGTAGTTCTCTCTACTCTGGGGCCAACGTCCTGACTTTC.

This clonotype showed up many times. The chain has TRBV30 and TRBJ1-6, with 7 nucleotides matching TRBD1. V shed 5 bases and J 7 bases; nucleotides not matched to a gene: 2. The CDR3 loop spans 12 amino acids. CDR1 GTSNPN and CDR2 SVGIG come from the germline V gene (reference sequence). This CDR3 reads CAWDRENSPLHF. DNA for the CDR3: TGTGCCTGGGACAGGGAAAATTCACCCCTCCACTTT.

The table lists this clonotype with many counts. CDR3 nucleotides: TGCAGTGCTAGAGTGACTAGCGGGAGGTACGAGCAGTACTTC. Translation: CSARVTSGRYEQYF. V and J are TRBV20-1 and TRBJ2-7; 13 nucleotides align to TRBD2. Trimming removed 1 base from V and 4 bases from J; junction bases left unmatched: 1. CDR1 and CDR2 from the germline V gene are DFQATT and SNEGSKA (reference sequence). The CDR3 covers 14 residues.